The clone carrying this TCR beta chain appeared a single time. This sample stems from a study of long-term antiretroviral therapy in people with HIV. Trimming cost V 5 bases and J 3 bases, with 8 bases left between them. The length of the CDR3 is 11 residues. The germline CDR1 and CDR2 sequences are DFQATT and SNEGSKA (reference sequence). Version v3.0 of the immunoSEQ assay was performed at survey level. This table comes from immunoSEQ multiplex PCR, and its TCRdb copy is limited to in-frame clones, with some not included. The table shows around 34,000 clones, with roughly 80% occurring only once. The clonotype was recovered from a man aged 18-30 years with HIV. The sample was unsorted PBMCs, taken 1.5 years after starting antiretroviral therapy. The V gene is TRBV20-1, the J gene TRBJ2-7; D unresolved. This chain's CDR3 is CSADFVYEQYF. Written as DNA, the CDR3 is TGCAGTGCTGATTTTGTCTACGAGCAGTACTTC.